This is a list of T cell receptor beta chains from one sample in a study of blood T cell repertoires in COVID-19. Some clones are missing from TCRdb's copy, which holds only in-frame ones; the method was immunoSEQ multiplex PCR. The table records 150,000 or so clones, 70% to 90% of them present only once. The sample comprised peripheral blood. The source of these receptors is a middle-aged woman with active or convalescent COVID-19. CDR3s include the opening cysteine and the closing phenylalanine or tryptophan. Fields, in order: clone size, V gene, D gene, J gene, CDR3 DNA, CDR3 protein. The D gene is left open where the match is weak. Size is omitted from some rows. Given values are once, few, many or a class for expanded clones.

NA	TRBV28	NA	TRBJ1-2	TGTGCCAGCGGAAATCTTCAGGGGCATGGCTACACCTTC	CASGNLQGHGYTF
once	TRBV2	NA	TRBJ2-7	TGTGCCAGCAGTGAACTCCCCTCGGGAGAGCAGTACTTC	CASSELPSGEQYF
NA	TRBV5-1	NA	TRBJ1-2	TGCGCCAGCAGCCCGGGGAACCCTATCGGGTCTTCCTATGGCTACACCTTC	CASSPGNPIGSSYGYTF
NA	TRBV19	TRBD1	TRBJ1-1	TGTGCCAGCCGACAGGGTGGAACTGAAGCTTTCTTT	CASRQGGTEAFF
NA	TRBV4-3	TRBD2	TRBJ2-2	TGCGCCAGCAGCCAAGCCCGGACTAGTCTTACCGGGGAGCTGTTTTTT	CASSQARTSLTGELFF
NA	TRBV19	TRBD1	TRBJ1-3	TGTGCCAGTAGTCCCTGGACAGGGGCCATCTCTGGAAACACCATATATTTT	CASSPWTGAISGNTIYF
NA	TRBV18	TRBD1	TRBJ1-4	TGTGCCAGCTCGCACGGGACAGGTGAAAAACTGTTTTTT	CASSHGTGEKLFF
NA	TRBV5-4	NA	TRBJ2-1	TGTGCCAGCAGCTTGGCCGGCGGGACAGCCACCTACAATGAGCAGTTCTTC	CASSLAGGTATYNEQFF
NA	TRBV4-3	NA	TRBJ1-6	TGCGCCAGCAGCCACACAGGGAATTCACCCCTCCACTTT	CASSHTGNSPLHF
NA	TRBV28	TRBD1	TRBJ1-5	TGTGCCAGCAGCTCTGTAGGAAGGGGGCGCGGCAATCAGCCCCAGCATTTT	CASSSVGRGRGNQPQHF
NA	TRBV27	NA	TRBJ1-4	TGTGCCAGCAGTGCACAGGGTTACGGTGAAAAACTGTTTTTT	CASSAQGYGEKLFF
NA	TRBV6-5	TRBD1	TRBJ1-2	TGTGCCAGCAGCCCGGGACAGCATGGCTACACCTTC	CASSPGQHGYTF
NA	TRBV30	TRBD1	TRBJ2-7	TGTGCCTGGGAGAGAGGACAGGGCGAGCAGTACTTC	CAWERGQGEQYF
NA	TRBV4-1	NA	TRBJ2-1	TGCGCCAGCAGCCAAGTAATTTTGGGCAGGGATGAGCAGTTCTTC	CASSQVILGRDEQFF
NA	TRBV7-2	NA	TRBJ2-3	TGTGCCAGCAGCTTAGGGGGGGGGCAGGGAGATACGCAGTATTTT	CASSLGGGQGDTQYF
NA	TRBV7-2	TRBD2	TRBJ2-1	TGTGCCAGCAGCTTTTCTAGCGGGGCTTACAATGAGCAGTTCTTC	CASSFSSGAYNEQFF
NA	TRBV18	TRBD1	TRBJ1-4	TGTGCCAGCTCACCTGAAATCCAGGGGGCAGGGGAAAAACTGTTTTTT	CASSPEIQGAGEKLFF
NA	TRBV7-9	NA	TRBJ1-6	TGTGCCAGCAGTACCCAGGGGAACCTAAATTCACCCCTCCACTTT	CASSTQGNLNSPLHF
few	TRBV5-1	TRBD2	TRBJ2-1	TGCGCCAGCAGCTTGGATCGCGGGGGGGCGCCCAATGAGCAGTTCTTC	CASSLDRGGAPNEQFF
NA	TRBV4-1	TRBD1	TRBJ1-4	TGCGCCAGCAGCCCGGACAGGGGGCTGGGAAAACTGTTTTTT	CASSPDRGLGKLFF
NA	TRBV15	TRBD2	TRBJ2-5	TGTGCCACCAGCACGGGACTAGCGGGAGGGGTGGGTCGAGAGACCCAGTACTTC	CATSTGLAGGVGRETQYF
NA	TRBV24-1	TRBD2	TRBJ2-2	TGTGCCACCAGTGACCGGACTAGAGGCACCGGGGAGCTGTTTTTT	CATSDRTRGTGELFF
NA	TRBV6-5	NA	TRBJ1-4	TGTGCCAGCAGAGCAACAGGGAATGAAAAACTGTTTTTT	CASRATGNEKLFF
once	TRBV6-2/TRBV6-3	NA	TRBJ2-2	TGTGCCAGCAGTTCACTAGAGGGCGGGGAGCTGTTTTTT	CASSSLEGGELFF
once	TRBV2	NA	TRBJ2-1	TGTGCCAGCAGTGAAGCATTAGGTACAGGGCCTAGGGCCGGTAATTCCTACAATGAGCAGTTCTTC	CASSEALGTGPRAGNSYNEQFF
NA	TRBV2	TRBD2	TRBJ2-1	TGTGCCACTTCCCGGGGCGGGGGGGCCTACAATGAGCAGTTCTTC	CATSRGGGAYNEQFF
NA	TRBV5-1	NA	TRBJ1-3	TGCGCCAGCAGCTTTCCACAGGACTCTGGAAACACCATATATTTT	CASSFPQDSGNTIYF
NA	TRBV10-1	TRBD2	TRBJ2-1	TGCGCCAGCTCCAGCGGGAGTGGGGTCTACAATGAGCAGTTCTTC	CASSSGSGVYNEQFF
NA	TRBV28	NA	TRBJ2-1	TGTGCCAGCACCGACGGGCAGCCGAGGGGGAATGAGCAGTTCTTC	CASTDGQPRGNEQFF
NA	TRBV29-1	NA	TRBJ1-2	TGCAGCGTCACTGAAGGCCGAGGTGGCTACACCTTC	CSVTEGRGGYTF
NA	TRBV7-9	TRBD1	TRBJ1-4	TGTGCCAGCAGCCGACAGGGATCAGATGAAAAACTGTTTTTT	CASSRQGSDEKLFF
few	TRBV24-1	TRBD1	TRBJ2-7	TGTGCCACCAGTGAGACAGGGGGGACCTACGAGCAGTACTTC	CATSETGGTYEQYF
many	TRBV9	NA	TRBJ1-2	TGTGCCAGCAGGGCCCAGGGCGGCTATGGCTACACCTTC	CASRAQGGYGYTF
NA	TRBV19	NA	TRBJ2-2	TGTGCCAGTAGTATAGATCTCTACCGCCCCGGGGAGCTGTTTTTT	CASSIDLYRPGELFF
NA	TRBV4-1	TRBD2	TRBJ2-2	TGCGCCAGCAGCCAGGAGACTAGCGGATTGAGGGAGCTGTTTTTT	CASSQETSGLRELFF
NA	TRBV9	NA	TRBJ2-1	TGTGCCAGCAGCGTAGAGGTCTTGGTTGGCGGCGCTAAGTTCTTC	CASSVEVLVGGAKFF
NA	TRBV19	NA	TRBJ1-2	TGTGCCAGTAGTACCAGGGGTAGCGGCTACACCTTC	CASSTRGSGYTF
once	TRBV7-9	TRBD2	TRBJ2-5	TGTGCCAGCAGCCTACTAGCGGAAGAGACCCAGTACTTC	CASSLLAEETQYF
NA	TRBV29-1	TRBD1	TRBJ2-7	TGCAGCGTTGAGCGACAGGGTGCTAGGGATTACGAGCAGTACTTC	CSVERQGARDYEQYF
NA	TRBV6-1	NA	TRBJ2-7	TGTGCCAGCAGTGAAAAGACCCCAGGGGAAGCCTACGAGCAGTACTTC	CASSEKTPGEAYEQYF
NA	TRBV25-1	NA	TRBJ1-1	TGTGCCAGCAGACAGGGAAAAACTGAAGCTTTCTTT	CASRQGKTEAFF
NA	TRBV29-1	TRBD1	TRBJ2-3	TGCAGCGTTAAACCATTGACAGGGGACACAGATACGCAGTATTTT	CSVKPLTGDTDTQYF
NA	TRBV25-1	TRBD2	TRBJ2-1	TGTGCCAGCAGTGAATATCGGGGTAGCGGGAGGGCCTACAATGAGCAGTTCTTC	CASSEYRGSGRAYNEQFF
once	TRBV14	TRBD2	TRBJ2-2	TGTGCCAGCAGCCTCACGGGACTAGCGTATGAGGCGAACACCGGGGAGCTGTTTTTT	CASSLTGLAYEANTGELFF
few	TRBV19	NA	TRBJ2-7	TGTGCCAGTAGTATTAGACAGAAAACCTACGAGCAGTACTTC	CASSIRQKTYEQYF
NA	TRBV2	TRBD1	TRBJ1-2	TGTGCCAGCATTGGGACAGTTAACTATGGCTACACCTTC	CASIGTVNYGYTF
NA	TRBV2	NA	TRBJ2-4	TGTGCCAGCAGCCTCGGGATTTGGGAGGCCAAAAACATTCAGTACTTC	CASSLGIWEAKNIQYF
NA	TRBV5-1	TRBD1	TRBJ1-1	TGCGCCAGCAGCAGACAGGGGGCAGGGACTGAAGCTTTCTTT	CASSRQGAGTEAFF
NA	TRBV15	NA	TRBJ2-3	TGTGCCACCAGCAGAGGAATTTCAATCGGTGGCACAGATACGCAGTATTTT	CATSRGISIGGTDTQYF
NA	TRBV7-9	TRBD2	TRBJ2-7	TGTGCCAGCAGCTTTTACAGCGGGAGAACGGGAGGCGCCTACGAGCAGTACTTC	CASSFYSGRTGGAYEQYF
NA	TRBV14	TRBD1	TRBJ1-1	TGTGCCAGCAGCCAAGAGTTTCAGGGGGCTTTTCGAGCTTTCTTT	CASSQEFQGAFRAFF
NA	TRBV4-3	NA	TRBJ2-4	TGCGCCAGCAGCCTCGGTGGGGGCGGGAGTACCGCCAAAAACATTCAGTACTTC	CASSLGGGGSTAKNIQYF
NA	TRBV11-3	NA	TRBJ2-2	TGTGCCAGCAGCCCGGGGAAGGTGGCCGGCACCGGGGAGCTGTTTTTT	CASSPGKVAGTGELFF
NA	TRBV28	NA	TRBJ1-5	TGTGCCAGCAGTTTATTGGGAGGCTCTAGCAATCAGCCCCAGCATTTT	CASSLLGGSSNQPQHF
NA	TRBV25-1	TRBD1	TRBJ1-3	TGTGCCAGCGTCTCGGACGACAGGGGGCAAGAAAACACCATATATTTT	CASVSDDRGQENTIYF
NA	TRBV9	NA	TRBJ1-2	TGTGCCAGCAGCGGGGGAGGGCTCTATGGCTACACCTTC	CASSGGGLYGYTF
NA	TRBV27	TRBD1	TRBJ1-4	TGTGCCAGCAGAGGGACAGGGCCTGAAAAACTGTTTTTT	CASRGTGPEKLFF